Below, 2 T cell receptor beta chains from the same sample are listed, as sequenced in a study of breast tumors, draining lymph nodes, adjacent tissues. Via MiXCR, TCRdb re-called the multiplex PCR reads, giving one row per CDR3 protein. The repertoire has roughly 260,000 distinct CDR3 sequences, about 33% of them found once; the top ten carry 1.1%. Breast cancer patients provided tissue from their axillary draining lymph nodes. Sequencing was performed on axillary lymph node tissue. Receptors originate from a female donor with breast cancer. Some clones in this sample may be carry-over from other donors' samples.

The table lists this clonotype with many counts. The genes are TRBV12-3 or TRBV12-4 and TRBJ2-7; the match to TRBD1 covers 7 bases. The V gene end was trimmed by 2 bases and the J gene end by 3 bases; junction bases not matched to a gene: 4. The CDR3 extends over 14 amino acids. The CDR3 DNA reads TGTGCCAGCAGTTTAAGCAGGGGGAACTACGAGCAGTACTTC. Encoded protein: CASSLSRGNYEQYF.

This clonotype showed up many times. This chain joins TRBV5-6 and TRBJ1-2, with a tentative D call TRBD1 (6 bases). CDR1 and CDR2 from the germline V gene are SGHDT and YYEEEE. The CDR3 covers 12 residues. Trimming cost V 4 bases and J 8 bases, with 12 bases left between them. The CDR3 coding sequence is TGTGCCAGCAGCCTTACAGGGACCGGCTACACCTTC. Its translation: CASSLTGTGYTF.